What follows are 4 T cell receptor beta chains derived from one specimen sequenced in a study of cytomegalovirus exposure and HLA in healthy donors. 60 Vbeta and 13 Jbeta primers were used in PCR. Profiled with immunoSEQ multiplex PCR; TCRdb holds only in-frame clones, not every one. The data contain about 130,000 clones, around four fifths of them singletons. Sequenced: PBMCs. The receptor set was obtained from a human donor in good health.

The chain joins TRBV10-3 to TRBJ1-1; D not certain. This CDR3 has 15 amino acids. The germline CDR1 and CDR2 sequences are ENHRY and SYGVKD. V was trimmed by 5 bases and J by 4 bases, leaving 17 bases between them. DNA of the CDR3: TGTGCCATCAGTTTTGTCGACGGCGGAGGCACTGAAGCTTTCTTT. It translates to CAISFVDGGGTEAFF.

This chain joins TRBV2 and TRBJ2-7; D is perhaps TRBD1 (6 bases). Germline V lookup: CDR1 SNHLY, CDR2 FYNNEI. V lost 4 bases to trimming and J lost 5 bases, with 18 bases between them. The CDR3 is 15 amino acids. CDR3 sequence (DNA): TGTGCCAGCAGTGCTACAGGGACCTACCTGGACGAGCAGTACTTC. Translated: CASSATGTYLDEQYF.

The sample holds a few counts of this clone. V is TRBV5-4 and J is TRBJ2-7; 8 positions agree with TRBD2. CDR1 SGHNT and CDR2 YYREEE come from the germline V gene (reference sequence). The CDR3 is made up of 14 amino acids. Germline trimming cut 2 bases from V and 6 bases from J; bases unmatched to any gene: 7. In nucleotides, the CDR3 is TGTGCCAGCAGCTTACCCGGGACTAGGGGCGAGCAGTACTTC. This translates into CASSLPGTRGEQYF.

The chain has TRBV10-3 and TRBJ1-2; 8 positions match TRBD1. CDR1 is ENHRY and CDR2 is SYGVKD in the germline V gene. CDR3 size: 13 residues. With 7 bases clipped from V and 7 bases from J, the junction kept 8 bases outside the gene matches. The CDR3 region is CAITLGQGGGYTF. In DNA form, the CDR3 reads TGTGCCATCACCCTAGGACAGGGAGGTGGCTACACCTTC.